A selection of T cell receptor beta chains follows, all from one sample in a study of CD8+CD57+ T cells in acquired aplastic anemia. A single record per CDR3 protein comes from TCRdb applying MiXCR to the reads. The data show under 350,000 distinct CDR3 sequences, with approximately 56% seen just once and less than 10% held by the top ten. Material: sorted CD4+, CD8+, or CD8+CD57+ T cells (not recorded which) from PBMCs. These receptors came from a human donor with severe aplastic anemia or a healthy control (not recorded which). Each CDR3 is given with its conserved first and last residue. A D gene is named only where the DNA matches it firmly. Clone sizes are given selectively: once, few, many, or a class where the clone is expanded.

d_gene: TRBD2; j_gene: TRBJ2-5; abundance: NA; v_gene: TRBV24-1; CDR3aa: CATSGASGGKFQETQYF; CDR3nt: TGTGCCACCAGTGGGGCTAGCGGGGGGAAATTCCAAGAGACCCAGTACTTC
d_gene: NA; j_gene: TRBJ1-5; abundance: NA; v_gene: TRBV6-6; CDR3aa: CASSTGTSNQPQHF; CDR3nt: TGTGCCAGCTCGACCGGGACGAGCAATCAGCCCCAGCATTTT
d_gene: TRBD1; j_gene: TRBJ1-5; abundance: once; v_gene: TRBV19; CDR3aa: CASTRGQGPNQPQHF; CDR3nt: TGTGCCAGTACCCGGGGACAGGGCCCAAATCAGCCCCAGCATTTT
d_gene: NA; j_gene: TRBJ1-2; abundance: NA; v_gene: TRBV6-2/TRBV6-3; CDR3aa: CASSYVAVRTGYTF; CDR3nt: TGTGCCAGCAGTTACGTTGCAGTCCGAACTGGCTACACCTTC
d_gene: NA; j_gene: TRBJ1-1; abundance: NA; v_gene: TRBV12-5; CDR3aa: CASGLVGALGSGQTVEAFF; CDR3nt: TGTGCTAGTGGTTTGGTAGGTGCGTTGGGGTCCGGCCAAACGGTTGAAGCTTTCTTT
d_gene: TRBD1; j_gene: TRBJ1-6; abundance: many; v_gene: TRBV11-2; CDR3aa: CASSLNPGQLLSPLHF; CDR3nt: TGTGCCAGCAGCTTAAACCCGGGACAGCTTCTTTCACCCCTCCACTTT
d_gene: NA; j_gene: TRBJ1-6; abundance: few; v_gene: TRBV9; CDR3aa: CASSPQVGNSPLHF; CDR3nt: TGTGCCAGCAGCCCTCAAGTGGGGAATTCACCCCTCCACTTT
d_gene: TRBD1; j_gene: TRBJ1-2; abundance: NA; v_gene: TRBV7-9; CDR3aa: CASSLALTGGYGYTF; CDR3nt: TGTGCCAGCAGCTTAGCGCTTACAGGGGGCTATGGCTACACCTTC
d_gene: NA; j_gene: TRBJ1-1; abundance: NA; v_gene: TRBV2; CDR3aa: CASRRSVGRDVEAFF; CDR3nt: TGTGCCAGCAGGAGGTCGGTCGGGCGTGATGTTGAAGCTTTCTTT
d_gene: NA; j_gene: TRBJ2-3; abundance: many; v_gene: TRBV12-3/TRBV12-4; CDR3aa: CASSFGGSTDTQYF; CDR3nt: TGTGCCAGCAGTTTCGGTGGCAGCACAGATACGCAGTATTTT
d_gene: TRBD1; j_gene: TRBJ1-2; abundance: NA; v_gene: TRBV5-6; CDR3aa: CASSYGGQVYGYTF; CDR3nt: TGTGCCAGCAGCTACGGGGGACAGGTATATGGCTACACCTTC
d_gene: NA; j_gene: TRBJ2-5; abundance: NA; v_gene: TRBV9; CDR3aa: CASSAGPKETQYF; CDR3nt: TGTGCCAGCAGCGCGGGACCGAAAGAGACCCAGTACTTC
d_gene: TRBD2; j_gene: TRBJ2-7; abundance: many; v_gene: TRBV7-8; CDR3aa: CASSLVLGAGGPHEQYF; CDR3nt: TGTGCCAGCAGCCTAGTTTTAGGAGCGGGGGGGCCCCACGAGCAGTACTTC
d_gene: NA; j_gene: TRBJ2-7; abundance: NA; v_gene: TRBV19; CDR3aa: CASSVGGNYEQYF; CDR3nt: TGTGCCAGTAGTGTTGGGGGAAACTACGAGCAGTACTTC
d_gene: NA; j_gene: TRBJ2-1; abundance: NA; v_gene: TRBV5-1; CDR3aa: CASSSRDDEQFF; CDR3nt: TGCGCCAGCAGCTCCAGGGACGATGAGCAGTTCTTC
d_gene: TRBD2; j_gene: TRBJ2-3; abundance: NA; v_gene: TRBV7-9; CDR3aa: CASSLAVIAGTTDTQYF; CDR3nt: TGTGCCAGCAGCTTAGCGGTGATAGCGGGAACCACAGATACGCAGTATTTT
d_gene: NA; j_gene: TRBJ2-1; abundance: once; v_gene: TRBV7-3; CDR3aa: CASSLDSGPYNEQFF; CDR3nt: TGTGCCAGCAGCTTAGATAGTGGGCCATACAATGAGCAGTTCTTC
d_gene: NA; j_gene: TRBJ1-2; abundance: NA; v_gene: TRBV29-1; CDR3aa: CSVELAAVGPGYTF; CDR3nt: TGCAGCGTTGAATTAGCGGCAGTCGGCCCTGGCTACACCTTC
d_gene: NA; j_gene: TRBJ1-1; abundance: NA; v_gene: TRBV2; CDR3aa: CASSFREAFF; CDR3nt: TGTGCCAGCAGCTTCAGGGAAGCTTTCTTT
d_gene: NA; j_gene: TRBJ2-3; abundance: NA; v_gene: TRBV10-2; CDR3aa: CASSGIAGTDTQYF; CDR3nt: TGCGCCAGCAGCGGTATTGCGGGAACAGATACGCAGTATTTT
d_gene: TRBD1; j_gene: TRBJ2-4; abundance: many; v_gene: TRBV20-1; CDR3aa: CSASRTGLNIQYF; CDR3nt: TGCAGTGCTAGCCGGACAGGCCTAAACATTCAGTACTTC
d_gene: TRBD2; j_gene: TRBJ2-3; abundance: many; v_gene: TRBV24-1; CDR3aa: CATSDRKAGGHTDTQYF; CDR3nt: TGTGCCACCAGTGATCGTAAGGCGGGGGGCCACACAGATACGCAGTATTTT
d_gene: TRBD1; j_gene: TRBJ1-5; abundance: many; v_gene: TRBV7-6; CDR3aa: CASSLGQGASNQPQHF; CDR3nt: TGTGCCAGCAGCTTAGGACAGGGGGCGTCAAATCAGCCCCAGCATTTT
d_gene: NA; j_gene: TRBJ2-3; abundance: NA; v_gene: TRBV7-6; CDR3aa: CASSLRTRSDTQYF; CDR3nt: TGTGCCAGCAGCTTAAGAACTAGATCAGATACGCAGTATTTT
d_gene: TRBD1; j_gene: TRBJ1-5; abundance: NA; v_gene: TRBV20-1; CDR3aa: CSARPPTGDISRPQHF; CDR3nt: TGCAGTGCTAGACCACCGACAGGGGACATATCCAGACCCCAGCATTTT
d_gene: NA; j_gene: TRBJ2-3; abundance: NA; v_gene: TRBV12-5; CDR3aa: CASGLWRTTLLDTQYF; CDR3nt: TGTGCTAGTGGTTTGTGGAGGACTACACTCTTAGATACGCAGTATTTT
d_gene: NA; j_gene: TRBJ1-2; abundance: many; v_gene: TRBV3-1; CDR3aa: CASSQDRPDGYTF; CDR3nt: TGTGCCAGCAGCCAAGATCGTCCTGATGGCTACACCTTC
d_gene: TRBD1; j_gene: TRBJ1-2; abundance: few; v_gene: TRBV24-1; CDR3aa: CATSPGTGVPYGYTF; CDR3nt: TGTGCCACCAGTCCTGGGACAGGGGTCCCCTATGGCTACACCTTC
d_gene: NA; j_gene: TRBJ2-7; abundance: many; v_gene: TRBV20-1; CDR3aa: CSVRFGDPAYEQYF; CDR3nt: NA
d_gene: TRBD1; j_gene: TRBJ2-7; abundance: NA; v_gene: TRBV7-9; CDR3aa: CASSLTGQGASEQYF; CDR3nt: TGTGCCAGCAGCTTAACGGGACAGGGGGCAAGCGAGCAGTACTTC
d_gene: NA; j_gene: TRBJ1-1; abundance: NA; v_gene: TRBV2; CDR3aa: CASSSDRSEAFF; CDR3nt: TGTGCCAGCAGTTCCGACAGGTCTGAAGCTTTCTTT
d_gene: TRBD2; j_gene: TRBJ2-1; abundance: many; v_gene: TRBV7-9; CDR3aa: CASSLVAGYWFF; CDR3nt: TGTGCCAGCAGCTTAGTAGCGGGGTACTGGTTCTTC
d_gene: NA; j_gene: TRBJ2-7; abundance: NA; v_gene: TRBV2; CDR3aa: CASSARGHSYEQYF; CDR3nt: TGTGCCAGCAGTGCGAGGGGTCATTCCTACGAGCAGTACTTC
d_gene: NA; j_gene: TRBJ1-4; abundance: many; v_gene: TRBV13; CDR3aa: CASSPRTVLATNEKLFF; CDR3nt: TGTGCCAGCAGCCCCCGGACAGTCCTTGCAACTAATGAAAAACTGTTTTTT
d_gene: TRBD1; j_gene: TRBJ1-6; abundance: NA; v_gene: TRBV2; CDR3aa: CASILSGTDYNSPLHF; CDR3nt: TGTGCCAGCATTCTTAGCGGGACAGACTATAATTCACCCCTCCACTTT
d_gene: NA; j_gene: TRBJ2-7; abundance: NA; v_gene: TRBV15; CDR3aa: CATSRDPQQGQYF; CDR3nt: TGTGCCACCAGCAGAGATCCCCAGCAAGGGCAGTACTTC
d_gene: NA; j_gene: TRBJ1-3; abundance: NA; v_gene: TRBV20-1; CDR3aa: CSAYRDMTAGNTIYF; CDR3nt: TGCAGTGCTTATCGGGACATGACAGCTGGAAACACCATATATTTT
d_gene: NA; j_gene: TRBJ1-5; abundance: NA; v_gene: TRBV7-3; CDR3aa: CASSFLSGGRSNQPQHF; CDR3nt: TGTGCCAGCAGCTTCTTGAGTGGGGGTAGAAGCAATCAGCCCCAGCATTTT
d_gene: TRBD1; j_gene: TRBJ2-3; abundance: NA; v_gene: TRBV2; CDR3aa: CANSPDRTGQSDTQYF; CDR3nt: TGTGCCAACAGTCCCGACCGGACAGGGCAGTCAGATACGCAGTATTTT
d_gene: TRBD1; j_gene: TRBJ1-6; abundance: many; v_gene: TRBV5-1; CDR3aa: CASSTTGTGYDSPLHF; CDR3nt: TGCGCCAGCAGCACGACCGGGACAGGGTACGATTCACCCCTCCACTTT
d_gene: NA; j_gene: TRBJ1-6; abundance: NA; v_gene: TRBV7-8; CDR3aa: CASSLALGRGARPLHF; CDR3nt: TGTGCCAGCAGCTTAGCGCTCGGCAGGGGCGCTAGACCCCTCCACTTT
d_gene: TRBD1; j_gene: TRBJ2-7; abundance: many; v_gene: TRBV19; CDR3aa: CASSPERRGTGVPYEQYF; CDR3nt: TGTGCCAGTAGTCCCGAAAGGCGGGGGACAGGGGTACCCTACGAGCAGTACTTC
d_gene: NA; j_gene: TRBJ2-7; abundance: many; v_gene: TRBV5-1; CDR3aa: CASSLKSSYEQYF; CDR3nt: TGCGCCAGCAGCTTAAAAAGCTCCTACGAGCAGTACTTC
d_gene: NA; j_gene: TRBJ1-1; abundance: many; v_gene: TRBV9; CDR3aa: CASTAVGARNTEAFF; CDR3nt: TGTGCCAGCACCGCGGTGGGGGCTCGAAACACTGAAGCTTTCTTT
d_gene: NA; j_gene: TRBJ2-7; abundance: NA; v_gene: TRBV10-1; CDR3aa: CASSRFCASGRGTSVLLREQYF; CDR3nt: NA
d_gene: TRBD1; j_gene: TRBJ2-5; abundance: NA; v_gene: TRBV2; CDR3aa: CASIRDRVGTQYF; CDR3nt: TGTGCCAGCATCAGGGACAGGGTCGGGACCCAGTACTTC
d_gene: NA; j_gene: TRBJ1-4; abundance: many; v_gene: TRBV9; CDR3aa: CASSVGTSEPEKLFF; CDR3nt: TGTGCCAGCAGCGTGGGGACTTCGGAACCTGAAAAACTGTTTTTT
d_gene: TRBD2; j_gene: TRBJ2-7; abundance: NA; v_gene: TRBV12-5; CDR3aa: CARAQGSGGPYEQHF; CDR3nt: TGTGCCAGAGCACAGGGGAGCGGGGGGCCCTACGAGCAGCACTTC
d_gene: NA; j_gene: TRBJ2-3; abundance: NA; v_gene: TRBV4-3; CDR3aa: CASSQGVADTQYF; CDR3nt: TGCGCCAGCAGCCAAGGGGTTGCAGATACGCAGTATTTT
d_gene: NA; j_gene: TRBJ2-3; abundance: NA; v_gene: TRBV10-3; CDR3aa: CAISSGLTDTQYF; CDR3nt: TGTGCCATCAGCTCAGGTCTAACAGATACGCAGTATTTT
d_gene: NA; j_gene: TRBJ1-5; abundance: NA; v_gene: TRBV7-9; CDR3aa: CASSPTRTGTQHF; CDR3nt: TGTGCCAGCAGCCCAACACGTACAGGGACCCAGCATTTT
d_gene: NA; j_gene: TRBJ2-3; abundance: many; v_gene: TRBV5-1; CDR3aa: CASSLVPDTQYF; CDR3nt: TGCGCCAGCAGCTTGGTCCCAGATACGCAGTATTTT
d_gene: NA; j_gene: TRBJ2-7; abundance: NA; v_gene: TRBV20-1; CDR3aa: CSAGRRISYEQYF; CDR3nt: TGCAGTGCCGGACGACGGATTTCCTACGAGCAGTACTTC
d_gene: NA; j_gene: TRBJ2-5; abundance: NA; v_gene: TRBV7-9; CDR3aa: CASSSNPGDRQETQYF; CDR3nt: TGTGCCAGCAGCTCGAACCCCGGGGATAGGCAAGAGACCCAGTACTTC
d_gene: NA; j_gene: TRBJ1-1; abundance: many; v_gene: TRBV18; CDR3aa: CASSRRTALTEAFF; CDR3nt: TGTGCCAGCTCCCGTAGGACCGCTCTCACTGAAGCTTTCTTT
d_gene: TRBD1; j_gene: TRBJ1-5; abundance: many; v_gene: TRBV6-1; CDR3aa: CASSRDRGDQPQHF; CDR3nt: TGTGCCAGCAGTCGGGACAGGGGGGATCAGCCCCAGCATTTT
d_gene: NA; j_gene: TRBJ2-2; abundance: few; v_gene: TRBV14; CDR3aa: CASSPRDGELFF; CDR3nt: TGTGCCAGCAGCCCGCGGGACGGGGAGCTGTTTTTT
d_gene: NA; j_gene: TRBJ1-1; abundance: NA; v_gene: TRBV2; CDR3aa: CASIPRVNTEAFF; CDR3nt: TGTGCCAGCATCCCTCGGGTGAACACTGAAGCTTTCTTT
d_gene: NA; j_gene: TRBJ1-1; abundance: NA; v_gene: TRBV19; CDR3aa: CASSMGHSMNTEAFF; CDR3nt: TGTGCCAGTAGTATGGGTCATTCCATGAACACTGAAGCTTTCTTT
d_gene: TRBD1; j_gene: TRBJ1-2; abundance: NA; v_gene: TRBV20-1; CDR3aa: CSARDSGTANYGYTF; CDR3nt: TGCAGTGCTAGAGATAGTGGGACAGCCAACTATGGCTACACCTTC